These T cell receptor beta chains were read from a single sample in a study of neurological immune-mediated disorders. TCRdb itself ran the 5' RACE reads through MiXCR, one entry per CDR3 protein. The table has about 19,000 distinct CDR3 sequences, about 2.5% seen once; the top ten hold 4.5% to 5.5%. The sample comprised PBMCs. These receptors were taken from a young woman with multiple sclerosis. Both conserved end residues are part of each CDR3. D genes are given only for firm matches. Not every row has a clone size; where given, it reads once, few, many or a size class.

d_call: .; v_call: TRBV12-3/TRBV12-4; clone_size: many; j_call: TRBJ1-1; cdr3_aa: CASSFPRRGNTEAFF; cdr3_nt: TGTGCCAGCAGTTTTCCCAGGCGGGGGAACACTGAAGCTTTCTTT
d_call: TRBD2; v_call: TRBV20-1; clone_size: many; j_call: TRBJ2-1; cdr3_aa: CSARETSLSSYNEQFF; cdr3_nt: TGCAGTGCTAGAGAGACTAGCTTAAGCTCCTACAATGAGCAGTTCTTC
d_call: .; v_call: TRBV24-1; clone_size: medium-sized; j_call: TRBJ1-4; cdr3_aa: CATSDPTVPGKLFF; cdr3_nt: TGTGCCACCAGTGACCCGACAGTACCCGGAAAACTGTTTTTT
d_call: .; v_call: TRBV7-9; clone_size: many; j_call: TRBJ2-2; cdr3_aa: CASSSDPQAVVF; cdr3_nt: TGTGCCAGCAGCTCGGATCCCCAAGCTGTGGTTTTT
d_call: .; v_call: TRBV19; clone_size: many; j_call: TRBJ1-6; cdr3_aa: CASTPRNNSPLHF; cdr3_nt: TGTGCCAGTACCCCAAGGAATAATTCACCCCTCCACTTT
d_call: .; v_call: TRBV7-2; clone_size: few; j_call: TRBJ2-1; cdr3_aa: CASSLARINEQFF; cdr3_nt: TGTGCCAGCAGCTTAGCACGGATCAATGAGCAGTTCTTC
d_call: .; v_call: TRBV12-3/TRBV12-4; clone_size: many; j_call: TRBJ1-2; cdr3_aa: CASSYGVDYGYTF; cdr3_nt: TGTGCCAGCAGTTATGGGGTGGACTATGGCTACACCTTC
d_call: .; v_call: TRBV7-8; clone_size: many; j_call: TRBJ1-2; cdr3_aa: CASSDFRLTTGYGYTF; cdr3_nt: TGTGCCAGCAGTGATTTTCGCCTAACTACTGGCTATGGCTACACCTTC
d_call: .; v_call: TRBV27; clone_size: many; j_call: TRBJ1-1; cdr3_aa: CASSLIQGRQNTEAFF; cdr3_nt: TGTGCCAGCAGTTTAATTCAGGGGCGGCAGAACACTGAAGCTTTCTTT
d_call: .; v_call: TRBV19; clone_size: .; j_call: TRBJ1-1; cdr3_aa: CASSPSKGLNTEAFF; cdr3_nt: TGTGCCAGTAGTCCGAGCAAGGGGTTGAACACTGAAGCTTTCTTT
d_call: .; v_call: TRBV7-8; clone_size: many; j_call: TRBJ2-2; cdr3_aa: CASSLRRLDTGELFF; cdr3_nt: TGTGCCAGCAGCCTGAGGAGGCTGGACACCGGGGAGCTGTTTTTT
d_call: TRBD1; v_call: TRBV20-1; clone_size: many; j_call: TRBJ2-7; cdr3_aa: CSAYTTGGQGPYEQYF; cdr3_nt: TGCAGTGCTTACACGACCGGAGGACAGGGGCCCTACGAGCAGTACTTC
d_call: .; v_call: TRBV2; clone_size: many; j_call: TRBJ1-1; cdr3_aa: CASSDVVTNTEAFF; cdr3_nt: TGTGCCAGCAGTGACGTAGTTACGAACACTGAAGCTTTCTTT
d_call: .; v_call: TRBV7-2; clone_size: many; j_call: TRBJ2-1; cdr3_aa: CASSLGGLAYNEQFF; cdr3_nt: TGTGCCAGCAGCTTAGGGGGGCTCGCCTACAATGAGCAGTTCTTC
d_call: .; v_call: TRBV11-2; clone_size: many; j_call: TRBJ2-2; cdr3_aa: CASSYGRLAAGELFF; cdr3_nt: TGTGCCAGCAGCTATGGACGGCTAGCAGCCGGGGAGCTGTTTTTT
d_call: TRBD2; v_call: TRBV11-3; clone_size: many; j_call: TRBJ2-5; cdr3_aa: CASSSARLAGLKETQYF; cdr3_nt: TGTGCCAGCAGCTCCGCTAGACTAGCGGGGCTTAAAGAGACCCAGTACTTC
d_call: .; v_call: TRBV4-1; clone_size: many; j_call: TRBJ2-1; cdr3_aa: CASSPPSRGPYNEQFF; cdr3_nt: TGCGCCAGCAGCCCCCCTTCGCGGGGGCCCTACAATGAGCAGTTCTTC
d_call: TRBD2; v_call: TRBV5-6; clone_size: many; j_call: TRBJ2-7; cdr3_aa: CASSYGGNRPSYEQYF; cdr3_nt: TGTGCCAGCAGTTACGGGGGGAATCGGCCCTCCTACGAGCAGTACTTC
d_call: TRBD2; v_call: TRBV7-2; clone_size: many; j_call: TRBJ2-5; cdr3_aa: CASSIGRTSGQETQYF; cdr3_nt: TGTGCCAGCAGCATAGGACGGACTAGCGGACAAGAGACCCAGTACTTC
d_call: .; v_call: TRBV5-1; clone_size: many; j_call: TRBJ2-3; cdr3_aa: CASSLGGNPDTQYF; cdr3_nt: TGCGCCAGCAGCTTGGGTGGAAATCCAGATACGCAGTATTTT
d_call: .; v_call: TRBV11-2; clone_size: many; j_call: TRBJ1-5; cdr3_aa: CASSLSREQPQHF; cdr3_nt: TGTGCCAGCAGCTTATCTCGGGAGCAGCCCCAGCATTTT
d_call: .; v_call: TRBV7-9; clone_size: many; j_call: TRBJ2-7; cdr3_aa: CASSYAAGYEQYF; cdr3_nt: TGTGCCAGCAGCTACGCCGCGGGATACGAGCAGTACTTC
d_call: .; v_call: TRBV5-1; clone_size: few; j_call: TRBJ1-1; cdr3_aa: CASSLENGNTEAFF; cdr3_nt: TGCGCCAGCAGCTTGGAAAACGGTAACACTGAAGCTTTCTTT
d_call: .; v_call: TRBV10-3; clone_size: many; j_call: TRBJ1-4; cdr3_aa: CAISWAANEKLFF; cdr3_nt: TGTGCCATCAGTTGGGCGGCTAATGAAAAACTGTTTTTT
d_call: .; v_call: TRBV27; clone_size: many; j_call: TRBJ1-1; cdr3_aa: CASSSTARVGAFF; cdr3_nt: TGTGCCAGCAGTTCAACAGCCAGGGTTGGGGCTTTCTTT
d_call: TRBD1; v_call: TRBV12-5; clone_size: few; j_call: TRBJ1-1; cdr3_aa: CASAQGGRDTEAFF; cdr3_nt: TGTGCTAGTGCCCAGGGGGGGAGGGACACTGAAGCTTTCTTT
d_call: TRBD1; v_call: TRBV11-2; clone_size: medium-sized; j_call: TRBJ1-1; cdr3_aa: CASSLGGQGRKAFF; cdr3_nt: TGTGCCAGCAGCTTAGGGGGACAGGGGCGTAAAGCTTTCTTT
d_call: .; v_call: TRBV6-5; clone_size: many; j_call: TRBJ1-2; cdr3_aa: CASSRDRDYYGYTF; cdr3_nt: TGTGCCAGCAGCCGGGACCGAGACTACTATGGCTACACCTTC
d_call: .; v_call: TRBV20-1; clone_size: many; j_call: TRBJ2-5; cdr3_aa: CSARVAAEGGTQYF; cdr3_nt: TGCAGTGCTAGGGTAGCGGCCGAGGGAGGGACCCAGTACTTC
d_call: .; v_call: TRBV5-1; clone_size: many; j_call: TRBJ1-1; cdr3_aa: CASSGGYEAFF; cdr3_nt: TGCGCCAGCAGCGGGGGATATGAAGCTTTCTTT
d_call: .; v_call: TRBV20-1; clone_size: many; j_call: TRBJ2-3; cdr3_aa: CSASPVGGTDTQYF; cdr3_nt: TGCAGTGCCAGCCCGGTCGGTGGAACAGATACGCAGTATTTT
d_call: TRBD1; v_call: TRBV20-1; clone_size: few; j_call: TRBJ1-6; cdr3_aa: CSASTGGNSPLHF; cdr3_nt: TGCAGTGCTAGTACAGGGGGTAATTCACCCCTCCACTTT
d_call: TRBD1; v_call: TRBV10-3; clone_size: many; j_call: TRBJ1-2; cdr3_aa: CAITEFDRGPGYTF; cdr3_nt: TGTGCCATCACTGAATTTGACAGGGGTCCTGGCTACACCTTC